These 14 T cell receptor beta chains came from one sample sequenced in a study of shared clonotypes between healthy human individuals. The repertoire was sequenced with immunoSEQ multiplex PCR; TCRdb's copy has only in-frame clones and lacks some. The sample consists of over a million clones, about 98.5% of them appearing once. Material for sequencing was naive CD4+ T cells sorted from blood. The subset denotes: CD45RA+ positively selected. Receptor source: a man aged 30 to 39 in good health.

V is TRBV6-4 and J is TRBJ2-7; perhaps TRBD1 as D (5 bases). The CDR3 has 15 amino acids. Germline lookup yields CDR1 MRHNA and CDR2 SNTAGT. The V and J ends lost 7 bases and 0 bases respectively, with 16 bases between them. Here the CDR3 reads CASTSDRRNSYEQYF. The CDR3 DNA sequence: TGTGCCAGCACAAGTGACAGACGCAACTCCTACGAGCAGTACTTC.

The V gene is TRBV11-3, the J gene TRBJ2-1, with 8 bases aligning to TRBD2. This CDR3 spans 17 amino acids. Looked up from germline, CDR1 is SGHNT and CDR2 is YENEEA. The V segment lost 5 bases and the J segment 8 bases; nucleotides outside the gene matches: 17. The CDR3 DNA reads as TGTGCCAGCAGCCGCCTACGGGGAAGCGGGAGAATCGATGAGCAGTTCTTC. Encoded protein: CASSRLRGSGRIDEQFF.

The V call is TRBV18, the J call TRBJ2-7, with no clear D. The CDR3 is 14 amino acids. V shed 3 bases and J shed 1 base, with 10 bases lying between them. Per the germline V gene, CDR1 is KGHSH and CDR2 is LQKENI. CDR3 sequence: CASSPLPTSYEQYF. The CDR3 DNA sequence: TGTGCCAGCTCACCCCTCCCGACATCCTACGAGCAGTACTTC.

The chain joins TRBV7-7 to TRBJ2-5; 8 positions match TRBD1. This CDR3 is 18 amino acids long. Trimming removed 1 base from V and 1 base from J; junction bases left unmatched: 11. Germline CDR1 is SSHAT and CDR2 is FNYEAQ (reference sequence). CDR3 sequence: CASSLVVGGTGGQETQYF. CDR3 coding DNA: TGTGCCAGCAGCTTAGTAGTGGGCGGAACAGGGGGCCAAGAGACCCAGTACTTC.

The chain uses TRBV2 and TRBJ1-3; unclear D gene. The CDR3 spans 15 residues. V was clipped by 3 bases and J by 0 bases, with 9 bases between them. From germline, CDR1 is SNHLY and CDR2 FYNNEI. The CDR3: CASSDLDPSGNTIYF. In nucleotides, the CDR3 is TGTGCCAGCAGTGATCTGGACCCCTCTGGAAACACCATATATTTT.

CDR3 sequence (DNA): TGTGCCTCCAAGGGGGCAGGGGTAAACTATGGCTACACCTTC. Its translation: CASKGAGVNYGYTF. This chain uses TRBV30 with TRBJ1-2, with TRBD1 matching 7 bases. V lost 7 bases to trimming and J lost 2 bases; unmatched junction nucleotides: 10. Germline V CDR1 and CDR2: GTSNPN, SVGIG (reference sequence). CDR3 size: 14 residues. The variable domain in full, completed from reference TRBV30 and TRBJ1-2, reads SQTIHQWPATLVQPVGSPLSLECTVEGTSNPNLYWYRQAAGRGLQLLFYSVGIGQISSEVPQNLSASRPQDRQFILSSKKLLLSDSGFYLCASKGAGVNYGYTFGSGTRLTVV.

V and J are TRBV7-9 and TRBJ1-2; 7 bases are shared with TRBD1. There are 14 residues in the CDR3. The germline CDR1 and CDR2 sequences are SEHNR and FQNEAQ (reference sequence). The V segment lost 5 bases and the J segment 3 bases; nucleotides outside the gene matches: 6. The CDR3 DNA sequence: TGTGCCAGCAGCCCCCGACAGGGCGACTATGGCTACACCTTC. Encoded protein: CASSPRQGDYGYTF.

V gene TRBV19 combines with J gene TRBJ1-1; D gene unclear. The CDR3 is 13 residues long. Per the germline V gene, CDR1 is LNHDA and CDR2 is SQIVND (reference sequence). Trimming removed 4 bases from V and 3 bases from J, with 9 bases in between. This chain's CDR3 is CASSTTPDTEAFF. In DNA, the CDR3 is TGTGCCAGTAGTACAACACCGGACACTGAAGCTTTCTTT.

This clone was seen a single time. The V gene is TRBV7-3, the J gene TRBJ1-5; D ambiguous. Per germline, CDR1 SGHTA and CDR2 FQGTGA. V lost 5 bases to trimming and J lost 6 bases, with 8 bases between them. The CDR3 is 12 residues long. CDR3 sequence: CASSEDGQPQHF. The CDR3 DNA is TGTGCCAGCAGCGAAGACGGTCAGCCCCAGCATTTT.

The chain is built from TRBV27 and TRBJ2-1; 10 bases line up with TRBD2. Losses at the gene ends were 5 bases for V and 9 bases for J; bases not matched to a gene: 7. The CDR3 is 14 residues long. Germline lookup yields CDR1 MNHEY and CDR2 SMNVEV (reference sequence). CDR3 sequence reads: CASSREREGREQFF. The CDR3 DNA follows: TGTGCCAGCAGTAGAGAGCGGGAGGGCCGTGAGCAGTTCTTC.

The chain carries TRBV5-1 and TRBJ2-3; TRBD2 is a possible D gene (6 bases). V gave up 3 bases and J gave up 6 bases, with 17 bases separating them. Germline V gives CDR1 SGHRS, CDR2 YFSETQ. This CDR3 spans 15 amino acids. The CDR3 reads CASSSSPGSLDTQYF. The CDR3 DNA reads TGCGCCAGCAGCTCCTCCCCCGGGAGCCTTGATACGCAGTATTTT.

The chain carries TRBV5-5 and TRBJ2-1, with 12 positions matching TRBD2. CDR1 is SGHKS, CDR2 YYEKEE, per germline (reference sequence). The CDR3 runs to 15 residues. After removal of 4 bases from V and 12 bases from J, the junction contained 11 bases not matched to a gene. The CDR3 loop is CASSQPGLAGFSQFF. The CDR3 region has the DNA TGTGCCAGCAGCCAACCGGGACTAGCGGGTTTTTCGCAGTTCTTC.

This chain connects TRBV10-1 to TRBJ2-1; TRBD1 matches 10 bases. Trimming at V came to 9 bases and at J to 2 bases, leaving 7 bases not matched to a gene. This CDR3 comprises 15 residues. The germline CDR1 and CDR2 sequences are WNHNN and SYGVQD (reference sequence). CDR3 in DNA: TGCGCCAGTGGACAGGGGGTTTTACCCTACAATGAGCAGTTCTTC. It codes for CASGQGVLPYNEQFF.

This clone was seen just once. The rearrangement uses TRBV4-3 and TRBJ1-5; D is unresolved. The CDR3 sequence is 13 residues long. Germline V gene lookup returns CDR1 LGHNA and CDR2 YSLEER. V lost 2 bases, J lost 6 bases, and 8 bases lay in between. CDR3 coding DNA: TGCGCCAGCAGCCAAAGCTGGGGTCAGCCCCAGCATTTT. Translating it yields CASSQSWGQPQHF.